One sample yielded the 21 T cell receptor beta chains listed below, sequenced in a study of cytomegalovirus exposure and HLA in healthy donors. The PCR ran on 60 Vbeta and 13 Jbeta primers. The assay was immunoSEQ multiplex PCR, and TCRdb's table has in-frame clones only and misses some. The top ten hold 9.6% of the sample, which has over 90,000 clones, about 74% seen once. Sequencing was done on a sample of PBMCs. Receptors were obtained from a male donor in good health and CMV-seropositive.

The V and J genes are TRBV18 and TRBJ2-1, with TRBD2 as a possible D gene (5 bases). The CDR3 is made up of 14 amino acids. CDR1 and CDR2 from the germline V gene are KGHSH and LQKENI. Trimming left V 5 bases short and J 6 bases short, with 14 bases between. The CDR3 region has the DNA TGTGCCAGCTCAAAGATTGGGGAGTCCAATGAGCAGTTCTTC. This codes for CASSKIGESNEQFF. The whole variable domain, filled in from reference TRBV18 and TRBJ2-1, reads NAGVMQNPRHLVRRRGQEARLRCSPMKGHSHVYWYRQLPEEGLKFMVYLQKENIIDESGMPKERFSAEFPKEGPSILRIQQVVRGDSAAYFCASSKIGESNEQFFGPGTRLTVL.

There are a few counts of this clone. This chain links TRBV2 with TRBJ1-5; TRBD1 agrees at 7 bases. The CDR3 consists of 15 residues. Germline lookup yields CDR1 SNHLY and CDR2 FYNNEI. V lost 5 bases to trimming and J lost 0 bases; unmatched junction nucleotides: 4. In DNA form, the CDR3 reads TGTGCCAGCAGTCTGACAGGGTATAGCAATCAGCCCCAGCATTTT. Translation gives CASSLTGYSNQPQHF. Together with reference TRBV2 and TRBJ1-5, the CDR3 gives the full variable domain: EPEVTQTPSHQVTQMGQEVILRCVPISNHLYFYWYRQILGQKVEFLVSFYNNEISEKSEIFDDQFSVERPDGSNFTLKIRSTKLEDSAMYFCASSLTGYSNQPQHFGDGTRLSIL.

This chain joins TRBV19 and TRBJ2-1; perhaps TRBD2 as D (6 bases). With 5 bases removed from V and 1 base from J, the gap between germline ends came to 12 bases. CDR1 LNHDA and CDR2 SQIVND come from the germline V gene (reference sequence). This CDR3 spans 15 amino acids. CDR3 amino acids: CASSPRLESYNEQFF. CDR3 in DNA: TGTGCCAGTAGTCCTAGACTAGAATCCTACAATGAGCAGTTCTTC.

The chain has TRBV5-1 and TRBJ1-1; 8 bases map to TRBD1. The germline V gene encodes CDR1 SGHRS and CDR2 YFSETQ. The CDR3 length is 14 residues. The V and J ends lost 2 bases and 5 bases, in that order; junction bases with no gene match: 5. The CDR3 protein is CASSFGQGYTEAFF. The CDR3 DNA sequence: TGCGCCAGCAGCTTCGGACAGGGATATACTGAAGCTTTCTTT. The variable domain in full, with the rest retrieved from reference TRBV5-1 and TRBJ1-1, is KAGVTQTPRYLIKTRGQQVTLSCSPISGHRSVSWYQQTPGQGLQFLFEYFSETQRNKGNFPGRFSGRQFSNSRSEMNVSTLELGDSALYLCASSFGQGYTEAFFGQGTRLTVV.

This clone showed up just a few times. The chain has TRBV5-1 and TRBJ1-2; tentatively, D is TRBD1 (6 bases). V was cut by 3 bases and J by 6 bases, with 12 bases left in between. Per the germline V gene, CDR1 is SGHRS and CDR2 is YFSETQ. This CDR3 is built from 13 residues. CDR3 sequence reads: CASSSTPGDGYTF. In DNA, the CDR3 is TGCGCCAGCAGCTCGACCCCAGGGGATGGCTACACCTTC.

The chain is built from TRBV28 and TRBJ2-7; perhaps TRBD1 as D (6 bases). This CDR3 region has 15 residues. Germline V gene lookup returns CDR1 MDHEN and CDR2 SYDVKM. With 4 bases removed from V and 1 base from J, the gap between germline ends came to 14 bases. Here the CDR3 reads CASSSLEGVSYEQYF. The CDR3 nucleotides read TGTGCCAGCAGTTCTCTCGAGGGGGTATCCTACGAGCAGTACTTC.

This clone has just a few counts. The chain recombines TRBV7-9 with TRBJ2-7, with 10 positions matching TRBD1. Germline V gene sequence: CDR1 SEHNR, CDR2 FQNEAQ (reference sequence). This CDR3 has 16 residues. The V and J ends lost 1 base and 7 bases, in that order; junction bases with no gene match: 10. CDR3 loop: CASSLGVGGQGLEQYF. CDR3 coding DNA: TGTGCCAGCAGCTTAGGGGTCGGGGGACAGGGGTTGGAGCAGTACTTC.

This chain connects TRBV18 to TRBJ2-3, with 7 bases fitting TRBD1. V dropped 6 bases and J dropped 0; count of bases not matched to a gene: 9. The CDR3 runs 16 residues. Germline V lookup: CDR1 KGHSH, CDR2 LQKENI. The CDR3 loop reads CASSVVRGQSTDTQYF. The CDR3 DNA is TGTGCCAGCTCTGTTGTAAGGGGACAGAGCACAGATACGCAGTATTTT.

This clone was seen more than once but under ten times. This chain uses TRBV28 with TRBJ1-6; 7 positions agree with TRBD1. Trimming removed 5 bases from V and 9 bases from J; junction bases left unmatched: 13. CDR3 length: 16 residues. Germline CDR1 reads MDHEN; CDR2 reads SYDVKM. The CDR3 here is CASSGLEGWDSSPLHF. CDR3 nucleotides: TGTGCCAGCAGTGGTCTGGAGGGGTGGGACAGTTCACCCCTCCACTTT.

V gene TRBV28 combines with J gene TRBJ2-6; D is possibly TRBD1 (5 bases). The germline V gene encodes CDR1 MDHEN and CDR2 SYDVKM. V was pared by 6 bases and J by 1 base, with 19 bases between. The CDR3 extends over 18 amino acids. The CDR3 nucleotides are TGTGCCAGCAGACCACCCCAGGGCCTCCGTTCTGGGGCCAACGTCCTGACTTTC. Residues: CASRPPQGLRSGANVLTF.

CDR3 amino acids: CASSRSAQTLYSYEQYF. For the CDR3, the DNA is TGCGCCAGCAGCCGCTCGGCACAGACACTTTACTCCTACGAGCAGTACTTC. This sequence joins TRBV4-3 and TRBJ2-7; D ambiguous. V lost 4 bases to trimming and J lost 0 bases, with 19 bases between them. The CDR3 consists of 17 residues. Germline assignment: CDR1 LGHNA and CDR2 YSLEER.

Concerning this clone itself: The junction does not match germline at one end; this may be a read error. This CDR3 reads CASSVVSGGSYNEQLF. The CDR3 region has the DNA TGTGCCAGCAGCGTAGTGTCAGGGGGGTCCTACAATGAGCAGCTCTTC. V gene TRBV9 combines with J gene TRBJ2-1; D is perhaps TRBD1 (7 bases). Germline V gene data show CDR1 as SGDLS and CDR2 as YYNGEE. This CDR3 has 16 residues.

V and J are TRBV9 and TRBJ2-2; D is uncertain. Trimming removed 1 base at V and 4 bases at J, with 5 bases between. Looked up from germline, CDR1 is SGDLS and CDR2 is YYNGEE. This CDR3 has 13 residues. CDR3: CASSVSSTGELFF. CDR3 DNA sequence: TGTGCCAGCAGCGTATCCAGCACCGGGGAGCTGTTTTTT.

The chain links TRBV10-3 to TRBJ2-5; 7 bases are shared with TRBD2. Losses at the gene ends were 2 bases for V and 4 bases for J; bases not matched to a gene: 4. The CDR3 is 14 amino acids. Looked up from germline, CDR1 is ENHRY and CDR2 is SYGVKD. CDR3 amino acids: CAISELLAGETQYF. Written as DNA, the CDR3 is TGTGCCATCAGTGAGCTGTTAGCGGGAGAGACCCAGTACTTC.

The rearrangement joins TRBV29-1 to TRBJ2-7; a possible D gene is TRBD1 (6 bases). CDR1 is SQVTM and CDR2 is ANQGSEA in the germline V gene. The CDR3 runs to 12 residues. Between the trimmed V and J ends, which lost 6 bases and 2 bases, there was a span of 11 bases. The CDR3 sequence is CSVVSGAYEQYF. The CDR3 DNA reads TGCAGCGTGGTGTCAGGGGCCTACGAGCAGTACTTC.

This chain connects TRBV7-9 to TRBJ1-1, with TRBD1 as a possible D gene (5 bases). The CDR3 length is 14 residues. The V and J ends lost 6 bases and 0 bases respectively, with 11 bases between them. The germline CDR1 and CDR2 sequences are SEHNR and FQNEAQ (reference sequence). CDR3 loop: CASRRGPMNTEAFF. The CDR3 nucleotides are TGTGCCAGCAGGCGGGGCCCTATGAACACTGAAGCTTTCTTT.

This clone has only a few counts. One junction end does not reproduce the germline sequence, and a read error may be involved. J is TRBJ2-2 and V is TRBV5-6; TRBD2 agrees at 12 bases. CDR3 length: 16 residues. Germline values: CDR1 SGHDT, CDR2 YYEEEE. CDR3 protein: CASSRMTSGSAGELFF. The CDR3, as DNA: TGCGCCAGCAGCCGTATGACTAGCGGGAGCGCCGGGGAGCTGTTTTTT.

In its sample, this clone was seen once. The rearrangement links TRBV28 to TRBJ2-7; 7 nucleotides line up with TRBD1. V lost 5 bases and J lost 0; bases outside the gene matches: 7. The germline gives CDR1 MDHEN, CDR2 SYDVKM. CDR3 length: 15 amino acids. The CDR3 DNA reads TGTGCCAGCAGTCCGAACAGGGGTTTCTCCTACGAGCAGTACTTC. Its protein is CASSPNRGFSYEQYF.

The chain is built from TRBV6-1 and TRBJ2-1; TRBD1 matches 11 bases. V dropped 7 bases and J dropped 5; count of bases not matched to a gene: 7. CDR3 length: 15 residues. Germline CDR1 MNHNS, CDR2 SASEGT. CDR3 DNA: TGTGCCAGCACCCCCGGGACAGGGGGTAACAATGAGCAGTTCTTC. Protein product: CASTPGTGGNNEQFF.

In regard to this clone: This specimen includes other DNA sequences encoding the same CDR3. This sequence joins TRBV19 and TRBJ2-7; TRBD2 matches 10 bases. Germline loops: CDR1 LNHDA, CDR2 SQIVND (reference sequence). The junction had 12 bases not matched to a gene; V was cut back by 9 bases and J by 7 bases. This CDR3 is built from 14 residues. The CDR3 here is CASSDHSGRKEQYF. CDR3 nucleotides: TGTGCCAGCAGTGATCATAGCGGGAGGAAAGAGCAGTACTTC.

This chain uses TRBV10-3 with TRBJ2-2, with TRBD1 matching 10 bases. With 10 bases clipped from V and 4 bases from J, the junction kept 9 bases outside the gene matches. Germline CDR1 ENHRY, CDR2 SYGVKD. The length of the CDR3 is 15 residues. The CDR3 DNA reads as TGTGCCACCACCGGGACAGGGGTTAGCACCGGGGAGCTGTTTTTT. It encodes CATTGTGVSTGELFF.